This T cell receptor beta chain was documented in a study of T cells in Graves' hyperthyroidism and ophthalmopathy. Findings of the study overall: Blood held most thyroid clonotypes expanded above 0.001 frequency.

As for this clonotype: Its antigen is undetermined.

The CDR3 regions of TCR beta were amplified from RNA transcripts. The HTBI primer set drove a first-round RT-PCR of the TCR CDR3. TCRdb re-analysed the multiplex PCR reads in MiXCR, keeping a single row per CDR3 protein. The repertoire holds around 620,000 distinct CDR3 sequences, with 35% to 55% as singletons. J gave up 2 bases and V 4 bases, and 6 bases lay outside the gene matches. The CDR3 contains 16 residues. This sequence was found in an adult woman with Graves' disease, either hyperthyroidism or ophthalmopathy (not recorded which). The sample taken for sequencing was peripheral blood or thyroid tissue (not recorded which). V gene TRBV12-3 or TRBV12-4 combines with J gene TRBJ1-5, with TRBD1 identical over 9 bases. The CDR3, as DNA: TGTGCCAGCAGTTGGCCGGGACAGGGAGGCAATCAGCCCCAGCATTTT. Translating gives CASSWPGQGGNQPQHF.